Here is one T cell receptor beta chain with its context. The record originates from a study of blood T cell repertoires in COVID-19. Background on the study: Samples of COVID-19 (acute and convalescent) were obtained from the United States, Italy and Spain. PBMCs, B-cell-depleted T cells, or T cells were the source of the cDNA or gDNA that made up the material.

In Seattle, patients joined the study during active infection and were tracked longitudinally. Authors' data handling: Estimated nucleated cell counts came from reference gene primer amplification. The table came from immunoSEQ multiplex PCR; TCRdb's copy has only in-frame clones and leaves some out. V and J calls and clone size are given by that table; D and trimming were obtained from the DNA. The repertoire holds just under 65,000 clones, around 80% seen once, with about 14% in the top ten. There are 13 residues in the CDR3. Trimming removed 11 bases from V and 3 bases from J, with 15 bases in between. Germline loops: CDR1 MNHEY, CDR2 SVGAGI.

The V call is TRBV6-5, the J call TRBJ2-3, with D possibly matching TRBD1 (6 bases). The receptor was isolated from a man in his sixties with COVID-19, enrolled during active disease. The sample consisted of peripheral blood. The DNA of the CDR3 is TGTGCCGGAAAGACAGGCCGTACAGATACGCAGTATTTT. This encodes CAGKTGRTDTQYF.